This T cell receptor beta chain was captured in a study of shared clonotypes between healthy human individuals. Each of the donors was a healthy adult who was HIV-negative and had not had a recent acute infection or vaccination. Some clones are missing from TCRdb's copy, which holds only in-frame ones; the method was immunoSEQ multiplex PCR. The sample gives roughly 2,500,000 clones, more than 85% of which show up once; more than 0.35% is in the top ten. The CDR3 extends over 16 amino acids. Germline trimming cut 4 bases from V and 9 bases from J; bases unmatched to any gene: 15. CDR1 is SGHTS, CDR2 YDEGEE, per germline.

The material sequenced was naive CD4+ T cells from PBMCs. Documented subset: CD45RA+ positively selected. The receptor's source is a young man in good health. Some clones in this sample may be carry-over from other donors' samples. The V call is TRBV5-8, the J call TRBJ2-1; 8 bases are shared with TRBD1. CDR3 sequence reads: CASSQNDRGRFGEQFF. CDR3 bases: TGTGCCAGCAGCCAAAACGACAGGGGCCGGTTCGGTGAGCAGTTCTTC.